This T cell receptor (beta chain) originates from a study of shared clonotypes between healthy human individuals (dated by TCRdb to 2020 to 2021). For the wider study: The cohort comprised a couple of women and three men aged 18 to 49 years. For each donor, three plates each were used for CD4 naive and CD4 memory, two plates were used for CD8 naive, and one plate was used for CD8 memory. Per donor, leukapheresis produced somewhere between about 0.9 and 10 billion PBMCs. Blood TCR repertoires of five healthy adults were deeply sequenced to estimate repertoire size and the extent of clonotype sharing between individuals. To increase sequencing depth and limit assay-specific biases, TCR repertoire library preparation and sequencing were carried out by different laboratories using diverse techniques.

Comment on this clone: Its cognate antigen has yet to be identified. Base qualities are missing; no much larger clone stands one base away.

TCR CDR3 regions were amplified from genomic DNA by multiplex PCR using the deep immunoSEQ assay. Extracted genomic DNA from each cell subset was distributed evenly across all wells of several immunoSEQ 96-well plates, and each plate was treated as a replicate. Each replicate PCR for sorted subsets received around 200 ng genomic DNA, equal to about 30,000 T cell genomes. The purified libraries were quantified using a Qubit 3.0 fluorometer, sized with a Bioanalyzer 2100, and then quantified again using the KAPA Library Quantification kit. A separate single-read 150-cycle Illumina NextSeq 550 flow cell was used to sequence each immunoSEQ 96-well plate. In the authors' own workflow: Because only junctional sequences without quality scores were contained in the immunoSEQ output, filtering matching that applied to full-length reads could not be performed. To assign V/J genes and CDR3, sequences were annotated against IMGT germline references using PyIR, a Python wrapper for IgBLAST v1.9. Reads were removed for weak V/J assignments (E-value above 1e-6), missing CDR3, stop codons, out-of-frame junctions, or ambiguous translated residues. A V3J clonotype was defined by an identical inferred V gene, J gene, and CDR3 amino acid sequence. Percentage overlap between repertoires was calculated by dividing the number of shared unique clonotypes by the size of the smaller repertoire. RTK rarefaction, the Chao1 estimator, and Recon v2.1 estimates of unobserved clonotypes were used to assess repertoire richness. For all TCRbeta clonotypes obtained by the gDNA method from several donors, generation probabilities were computed with OLGA. The source is immuneACCESS, and TCRdb retained only in-frame sequences with V and J called. Part of the clones is not carried over; for the studies checked, unresolved V genes explain less than half of this, and the remainder is unexplained. V and J calls plus clone size are reproduced from that table; the DNA served to infer D and trimming. Within this sample are approximately 710,000 clones, with roughly 87% of them counted one time only. 34% of the sample rests with the top ten.

The germline V end is reduced by 3 bases and the J end by 3 bases; junction bases left unmatched: 8. Reading the germline V gene (reference sequence) gives CDR1 SGHNT and CDR2 YYREEE. From the cysteine up to the phenylalanine, the CDR3 has a length of 15 residues. The sequence is cut down to CDR3 DNA, 45 bases in frame from base 1. The donors were healthy, HIV-negative adults who had no recently reported acute infections or vaccinations. Only Caucasian adults living in Nashville, Tennessee, USA were represented among the donors. CD8 memory samples consisted of magnetically selected CD45RO+ cells combined with CCR7-negative CD45RA+ effector memory (TemRA) cells. After blood collection by leukapheresis, PBMCs were isolated using Ficoll-Histopaque density gradient centrifugation and then cryopreserved in the vapor phase of liquid nitrogen. Analytical flow cytometry was used to check the purity and quantity of every magnetically sorted T cell population. From each sorted fraction, genomic DNA was isolated and quantified by UV absorbance on a Nanodrop 2000c.

The paper as a whole reports these results and caveats: Pairwise subsampling led to the expectation that sequencing depth would affect the degree of clonotype sharing among donors. Because the study included a small number of donors, the genetic and exposure-history diversity represented was limited. Sampling was restricted to blood, and TCR repertoires in tissues likely differ from the TCR repertoires found in blood. When a handful of donors were compared, the shared fraction of clonotypes was around 4.6% for naive CD4, around 3.5% for naive CD8, 2% to 2.5% for memory CD4, and roughly 0.43% for memory CD8. Compared with non-shared clonotypes, the clonotypes found in all four sorted-subset donors had higher generation probabilities. Naive subsets generally had larger estimated clonotype richness than memory subsets did. Even with the large sequencing depth, rarefaction of the sorted-subset datasets indicated that sequencing was incomplete.

The sequence came from a man aged 18 to 35 in good health. Some clones in this sample may be carry-over from other donors' samples. The sequenced sample consisted of memory CD8+ T cells from PBMCs. The cell subset or site label for this specimen denotes: CD45RO+ cells pooled with CCR7-negative TemRA cells. The chain joins TRBV5-4 to TRBJ2-7; 8 central bases correspond to TRBD1. For the CDR3, the sequence is CASSSRTGIGYEQYF. The bases read TGTGCCAGCAGCTCAAGGACAGGGATCGGCTACGAGCAGTACTTC.